The clone carrying this T cell receptor (beta chain) turned up a few times. The record originates from a study of T cell repertoires in cytomegalovirus infection. Germline lookup yields CDR1 LNHNV and CDR2 YYDKDF (reference sequence). Trimming took off 3 bases at V and 0 bases at J, with 12 bases between the two ends. The CDR3 loop spans 15 amino acids. TCRdb passed the reads through MiXCR, listing each CDR3 protein once. The sample has 180,000 or so distinct CDR3 sequences, 15% to 20% seen once. The genes are TRBV15 and TRBJ2-7; no clear D gene. Input material: CD8+ T cells from PBMCs. The TCR sequence derives from a human donor in good health (CMV status not recorded). Some clones in this sample may be carry-over from other donors' samples. The CDR3 is CATSSTSGPSYEQYF. The CDR3, as DNA: TGTGCCACCAGCAGTACCAGTGGACCCTCCTACGAGCAGTACTTC.